This is a list of T cell receptor beta chains from one sample in a study of T cell responses to AZD1222 COVID-19 vaccine. The method was immunoSEQ multiplex PCR; TCRdb's version includes in-frame clones alone and lacks a portion of them. Of roughly 55,000 clones in the sample, approximately 90% were seen once. This sample comprised peripheral blood, obtained on day 0 of AZD1222 vaccination. The receptors shown here come from an adult in good health. The CDR3 runs from the conserved cysteine through the conserved F or W. The D gene is left open where the match is weak. Size is omitted from some rows. Given values are once, few, many or a class for expanded clones.

D gene,J gene,clone size,V gene,CDR3 DNA,CDR3 protein
.,TRBJ1-1,.,TRBV30,TGTGCCTGGAGTCCCCTGCGGCTACGGGGGATCGGCACTGAAGCTTTCTTT,CAWSPLRLRGIGTEAFF
TRBD1,TRBJ2-7,once,TRBV2,TGTGCCAGCAGCAAGGGACAGGGATACGAGCAGTACTTC,CASSKGQGYEQYF
.,TRBJ1-6,.,TRBV30,TGTGCCTGGAGGCCGAGCTCCTATAATTCACCCCTCCACTTT,CAWRPSSYNSPLHF
.,TRBJ2-5,.,TRBV28,TGTGCCAGCACCGCAAGGTGGCAAGAGACCCAGTACTTC,CASTARWQETQYF
TRBD2,TRBJ2-7,.,TRBV19,TGTGCCAGTAGTATCACTAGCGGGGGGGCCTACGAGCAGTACTTC,CASSITSGGAYEQYF
.,TRBJ2-1,.,TRBV2,TGTGCCAGCAGTGAAGGGGACTATGAGCAGTTCTTC,CASSEGDYEQFF
TRBD1,TRBJ2-7,.,TRBV4-1,TGCGCCAGCAGCCAAGGTCGGACAGGGCCGTACGAGCAGTACTTC,CASSQGRTGPYEQYF
TRBD1,TRBJ1-2,.,TRBV25-1,TGTGCCAGCAGTGGACAGATTGGACAGGGCGATATCTCCTTC,CASSGQIGQGDISF
.,TRBJ2-5,.,TRBV5-1,TGCGCCAGCAGCCGCGACGGGAAAGAGACCCAGTACTTC,CASSRDGKETQYF
.,TRBJ2-1,.,TRBV27,TGTGCCAGCAGTCGGGACGGGAGCTCCTACAATGAGCAGTTCTTC,CASSRDGSSYNEQFF
TRBD1,TRBJ1-3,.,TRBV7-2,TGTGCCAGCAGCCCTCCCGGGACAGGGGGCACCATATATTTT,CASSPPGTGGTIYF
.,TRBJ2-1,.,TRBV9,TGTGCCAGCAGCGAAACAGCCCTCTCCTACAATGAGCAGTTCTTC,CASSETALSYNEQFF
.,TRBJ1-2,.,TRBV5-1,TGCGCCAGCAGCACCCCTGGGGGAGAGCGCTACACCTTC,CASSTPGGERYTF
.,TRBJ1-1,.,TRBV7-9,TGTGCCAGCAGCTTTCTAATGAACACTGAAGCTTTCTTT,CASSFLMNTEAFF
TRBD2,TRBJ2-3,.,TRBV4-1,TGCGCCAGCAGCCAAGATCCCAGCGGGGGGGCCGCAGATACGCAGTATTTT,CASSQDPSGGAADTQYF
.,TRBJ2-7,.,TRBV25-1,TGTGCCAGCGGAACGGAGTACTTC,CASGTEYF
.,TRBJ1-3,.,TRBV7-9,TGTGCCAGCAGCAGCGTGGGATCCGGAAACACCATATATTTT,CASSSVGSGNTIYF
.,TRBJ2-5,.,TRBV19,TGTGCCAGTAGCAGGGACTTCCAAGAGACCCAGTACTTC,CASSRDFQETQYF
TRBD1,TRBJ2-1,.,TRBV28,TGTGCCAGCAGTTCCACCGGGACAGTGTACAATGAGCAGTTCTTC,CASSSTGTVYNEQFF
.,TRBJ1-3,once,TRBV19,TGTGCCAGTAATCGGGGGTCCTCTGGAAACACCATATATTTT,CASNRGSSGNTIYF
.,TRBJ1-6,.,TRBV3-1/TRBV3-2,TGTGCCAGCAGCGCGAAGGGGAATTCACCCCTCCACTTT,CASSAKGNSPLHF
.,TRBJ1-1,.,TRBV2,TGTGCCAGCAGAGAGACAGTGAACACTGAAGCTTTCTTT,CASRETVNTEAFF
.,TRBJ2-7,once,TRBV2,TGTGCCAGCAGTGATCCCCCCAGGGCACTTTACGAGCAGTACTTC,CASSDPPRALYEQYF
TRBD1,TRBJ2-7,.,TRBV5-6,TGTGCCAGCAGCTTGGCCGGACAGGGGGCAGGGGAGCAGTACTTC,CASSLAGQGAGEQYF
.,TRBJ2-5,.,TRBV30,TGTGCCTGGAGTGTAGCGGGTCATGGGGAGACCCAGTACTTC,CAWSVAGHGETQYF
TRBD1,TRBJ1-2,.,TRBV12-3/TRBV12-4,TGTGCCAGCGGGCAGGGGGAGAGCTATGGCTACACCTTC,CASGQGESYGYTF
TRBD1,TRBJ2-2,.,TRBV9,TGTGCCAGCAGAGGGGGGACAGGGAACACCGGGGAGCTGTTTTTT,CASRGGTGNTGELFF
TRBD1,TRBJ1-6,few,TRBV28,TGTGCCAGCAGTGCCAACAGGGGCAGGTCCTATAATTCACCCCTCCACTTT,CASSANRGRSYNSPLHF
.,TRBJ2-7,.,TRBV5-6,TGTGCCAGCAGCTTCCTCCGATTCGAGCAGTACTTC,CASSFLRFEQYF
TRBD2,TRBJ2-7,.,TRBV6-1,TGTGCCAGCAGTGAAGACGGGAGGGGCTACGAGCAGTACTTC,CASSEDGRGYEQYF
TRBD2,TRBJ2-7,.,TRBV4-1,TGCGCCAGCAGCCAAGAGTCCGGACTAGCGACTCCCTACGAGCAGTACTTC,CASSQESGLATPYEQYF
.,TRBJ1-1,.,TRBV7-9,TGTGCCAGCAGGGCCGGGGGAGCCGCGGCTGAAGCTTTCTTT,CASRAGGAAAEAFF
.,TRBJ2-7,once,TRBV12-3/TRBV12-4,TGTGCCAGCAGGACCGCAGGATACGAGCAGTACTTC,CASRTAGYEQYF
.,TRBJ2-1,.,TRBV12-3/TRBV12-4,TGTGCCACCCTAAGCGGCCACTACAATGAGCAGTTCTTC,CATLSGHYNEQFF
.,TRBJ2-7,.,TRBV18,TGTGCCAGCTCAGAGGACAGTCCCTACGAGCAGTACTTC,CASSEDSPYEQYF
.,TRBJ1-3,.,TRBV14,TGTGCCAGCAGTGGTGGCAGGAGGTCTGGAAACACCATATATTTT,CASSGGRRSGNTIYF
.,TRBJ1-2,.,TRBV6-5,TGTGCCAGCAGTTACTCGTTCAGAGAGTATGGCTACACCTTC,CASSYSFREYGYTF
.,TRBJ2-4,.,TRBV3-1/TRBV3-2,TGTGCCAGCAGCTGGTTTATGCAAAGAAAAAACATTCAGTACTTC,CASSWFMQRKNIQYF
.,TRBJ1-4,.,TRBV7-2,TGTGCCAGCAGCTTAGAGCGAAGGGTTAACGAAAAACTGTTTTTT,CASSLERRVNEKLFF
TRBD2,TRBJ2-3,.,TRBV6-5,TGTGCCAGCAGGACTAGCGCGGCAGATACGCAGTATTTT,CASRTSAADTQYF
.,TRBJ2-5,once,TRBV6-5,TGTGCCAGCAGTTCCTACAGTGGTCGAGAGACCCAGTACTTC,CASSSYSGRETQYF
.,TRBJ1-3,.,TRBV18,TGTGCCAGCTCACCACCTAGGCTCAGCGGCACCATATATTTT,CASSPPRLSGTIYF
TRBD1,TRBJ1-6,.,TRBV6-1,TGTGCCAGCAGTGAAGACACAGGGGGCTTATCACCCCTCCACTTT,CASSEDTGGLSPLHF
TRBD1,TRBJ1-1,once,TRBV25-1,TGTGCCAGCAGTGTCCCAGACAGGGCCACTGAAGCTTTCTTT,CASSVPDRATEAFF
.,TRBJ2-7,.,TRBV25-1,TGTGCCAGCACCTCGGACTCCGGGCCCTCCTACGAGCAGTACTTC,CASTSDSGPSYEQYF
.,TRBJ2-1,.,TRBV5-1,TGCGCCACCACGACAGCTGGAGGTTACAATGAGCAGTTCTTC,CATTTAGGYNEQFF